The 14 T cell receptor beta chains reported below all come from one sample, sequenced in a study of OX40 agonist ivuxolimab in advanced cancers. Clones were sequenced by immunoSEQ multiplex PCR, and TCRdb holds only the in-frame ones, with some missing. The table records some 80,000 clones, more than 70% of them present only once. The sequencing here drew on CD4+ or CD8+ T cells sorted from blood, taken in a trial of the OX40 agonist ivuxolimab. The receptors come from an adult with an advanced solid tumor such as melanoma, head and neck, liver or kidney cancer.

This chain links TRBV11-3 with TRBJ2-2; the D is unclear. Per germline, CDR1 SGHNT and CDR2 YENEEA. The CDR3 consists of 13 residues. V lost 4 bases and J 6 bases, leaving 9 bases between the germline ends. CDR3: CASSSSNSGELFF. CDR3 nucleotides: TGTGCCAGCAGCTCAAGTAACTCCGGGGAGCTGTTTTTT. The variable domain in full, completed from reference TRBV11-3 and TRBJ2-2, reads EAGVVQSPRYKIIEKKQPVAFWCNPISGHNTLYWYLQNLGQGPELLIRYENEEAVDDSQLPKDRFSAERLKGVDSTLKIQPAELGDSAVYLCASSSSNSGELFFGEGSRLTVL.

The chain combines TRBV19 with TRBJ2-1; D is undetermined. Germline V gene lookup returns CDR1 LNHDA and CDR2 SQIVND (reference sequence). V lost 5 bases and J lost 2, with 10 bases in between. The CDR3 contains 14 residues. The CDR3 loop reads CASSSRAAYNEQFF. DNA of the CDR3: TGTGCCAGTAGTTCACGTGCTGCCTACAATGAGCAGTTCTTC.

The V gene is TRBV19, the J gene TRBJ2-3; the match to TRBD2 covers 11 bases. CDR1 and CDR2 from the germline V gene are LNHDA and SQIVND (reference sequence). This CDR3 comprises 16 residues. V was pared by 2 bases and J by 2 bases, with 3 bases of the junction left unmatched. The chain's CDR3 is CASSIQLAGVTDTQYF. DNA for the CDR3: TGTGCCAGTAGTATACAACTAGCGGGGGTCACAGATACGCAGTATTTT.

This chain joins TRBV5-1 and TRBJ1-2; 7 bases map to TRBD1. The J segment lost 4 bases and the V segment lost 0 bases, leaving 6 bases of the junction unmatched. The CDR3 has 15 residues. Germline V lookup: CDR1 SGHRS, CDR2 YFSETQ. CDR3 DNA sequence: TGCGCCAGCAGCTTGGCAGGGACAGAGATCTATGGCTACACCTTC. Its translation: CASSLAGTEIYGYTF.

The chain couples TRBV5-1 to TRBJ1-1, with no clear D. Germline values: CDR1 SGHRS, CDR2 YFSETQ. Trimming left V 3 bases short and J 3 bases short, with 21 bases between. The length of the CDR3 is 17 residues. The CDR3: CASSSTATRVGDTEAFF. The CDR3 region has the DNA TGCGCCAGCAGCTCAACGGCAACGAGGGTAGGTGACACTGAAGCTTTCTTT.

The chain recombines TRBV29-1 with TRBJ1-2; no clear D. The V gene lost 4 bases and the J gene lost 4 bases, with 13 bases spanning the gap. Germline CDR1 is SQVTM and CDR2 is ANQGSEA. The CDR3 consists of 13 residues. The CDR3 nucleotides read TGCAGCGTTGTCACGGGATTTGGCTATGGCTACACCTTC. The encoded protein is CSVVTGFGYGYTF. The full variable domain, rest sourced from reference TRBV29-1 and TRBJ1-2, is SAVISQKPSRDICQRGTSLTIQCQVDSQVTMMFWYRQQPGQSLTLIATANQGSEATYESGFVIDKFPISRPNLTFSTLTVSNMSPEDSSIYLCSVVTGFGYGYTFGSGTRLTVV.

This clone occurred once. Other nucleotide sequences from this sample produce the same CDR3. V gene TRBV19 combines with J gene TRBJ1-1; 11 nucleotides line up with TRBD1. Trimming took 3 bases from V and 4 from J; bases not matched to a gene: 1. Germline V gene sequence: CDR1 LNHDA, CDR2 SQIVND (reference sequence). The CDR3 totals 14 residues. CDR3 sequence (DNA): TGTGCCAGTAGTATTGGGACAGGGGGCACTGAAGCTTTCTTT. It specifies CASSIGTGGTEAFF.

This sequence joins TRBV11-2 and TRBJ1-1; D is unclear. The CDR3 loop spans 13 amino acids. In germline, CDR1 is SGHAT, CDR2 FQNNGV. The V and J ends lost 2 bases and 4 bases respectively, with 8 bases between them. The CDR3 DNA is TGTGCCAGCAGCTTAACCGTGTTCACTGAAGCTTTCTTT. Protein product: CASSLTVFTEAFF.

The chain carries TRBV28 and TRBJ2-4, with 10 bases identical to TRBD1. Germline V gene sequence: CDR1 MDHEN, CDR2 SYDVKM. The CDR3 is 14 residues long. V was pared by 2 bases and J by 8 bases, with 3 bases of the junction left unmatched. CDR3 sequence: CASSLGQGDDIQYF. The CDR3 DNA reads as TGTGCCAGCAGTTTAGGACAGGGGGATGACATTCAGTACTTC.

CDR3 residues: CASSLDRGANVLTF. Here the CDR3 DNA reads TGTGCCAGCAGCTTAGACAGGGGAGCCAACGTCCTGACTTTC. J is TRBJ2-6 and V is TRBV11-2; a weak D match, TRBD1 (6 bases). This CDR3 contains 14 residues. The V end was cut by 0 bases, the J end by 7 bases, with 7 bases between. Germline lookup yields CDR1 SGHAT and CDR2 FQNNGV.

The chain carries TRBV7-2 and TRBJ2-7, with 10 bases fitting TRBD1. This CDR3 is 15 amino acids long. Trimming at V came to 5 bases and at J to 2 bases, leaving 6 bases not matched to a gene. Germline loops: CDR1 SGHTA, CDR2 FQGNSA. CDR3 sequence: CASSIDRGQAYEQYF. The CDR3 coding sequence is TGTGCCAGCAGCATAGACAGGGGGCAGGCCTACGAGCAGTACTTC.

The chain employs TRBV5-1 and TRBJ1-1; D is unclear. Germline V gene data show CDR1 as SGHRS and CDR2 as YFSETQ. The V gene lost 2 bases and the J gene lost 7 bases, with 6 bases spanning the gap. CDR3 size: 11 residues. Here the CDR3 reads CASSFGGEAFF. The CDR3 region has the DNA TGCGCCAGCAGCTTCGGTGGTGAAGCTTTCTTT. Variable domain in full (rest from reference TRBV5-1 and TRBJ1-1): KAGVTQTPRYLIKTRGQQVTLSCSPISGHRSVSWYQQTPGQGLQFLFEYFSETQRNKGNFPGRFSGRQFSNSRSEMNVSTLELGDSALYLCASSFGGEAFFGQGTRLTVV.

This clone was observed once. The chain recombines TRBV19 with TRBJ1-2, with unresolved D. Deletions cut 10 bases from V and 4 bases from J, with 22 bases between. The CDR3 consists of 15 residues. Germline CDR1 reads LNHDA; CDR2 reads SQIVND (reference sequence). As DNA, the CDR3 is TGTGCCACAAGGGAGGCCTCCACCAGTTTCTATGGCTACACCTTC. Protein sequence: CATREASTSFYGYTF. The variable domain in full, completed from reference TRBV19 and TRBJ1-2, reads DGGITQSPKYLFRKEGQNVTLSCEQNLNHDAMYWYRQDPGQGLRLIYYSQIVNDFQKGDIAEGYSVSREKKESFPLTVTSAQKNPTAFYLCATREASTSFYGYTFGSGTRLTVV.

This clone was counted a few times. This chain links TRBV30 with TRBJ2-2; D ambiguous. V was pared by 0 bases and J by 6 bases, with 8 bases between. Germline CDR1 reads GTSNPN; CDR2 reads SVGIG (reference sequence). The CDR3 contains 13 residues. In nucleotides, the CDR3 is TGTGCCTGGAGTGTATCGGTAGCCGGGGAGCTGTTTTTT. Translating gives CAWSVSVAGELFF.